This T cell receptor (beta chain) came from a study of shared clonotypes between healthy human individuals. The method was immunoSEQ multiplex PCR; TCRdb's version includes in-frame clones alone and lacks a portion of them. The top ten hold 0.11% to 0.15% of the sample, which has approximately 2.5 million clones, 85% to 95% seen once. Study results and limitations: In several donors, about 5% of naive CD4 clonotypes appeared in common.

A remark on this clone: As yet, its antigen is unknown. An end of the junction differs from the germline gene, which may be a read error.

The sequenced sample consisted of naive CD4+ T cells sorted from blood. Subset described: CD45RA+ positively selected. This clonotype was obtained from a man in his late teens or twenties in good health.

The CDR3 reads CASSLAMGNYNEQFF. Written as DNA, the CDR3 is TGTGCTAGCAGCTTAGCAATGGGGAACTACAATGAGCAGTTCTTC. The rearrangement joins TRBV7-7 to TRBJ2-1; D remains unclear. The CDR3 has 15 residues. The V gene's germline CDR1 is SSHAT and CDR2 FNYEAQ (reference sequence). Based on the CDR3 plus reference TRBV7-7 and TRBJ2-1, the full variable domain is GAGVSQSPRYKVTKRGQDVTLRCDPISSHATLYWYQQALGQGPEFLTYFNYEAQPDKSGLPSDRFSAERPEGSISTLTIQRTEQRDSAMYRCASSLAMGNYNEQFFGPGTRLTVL.